This T cell receptor (beta chain) was retrieved from a study of sequential checkpoint blockade in melanoma. About the study: After both sequences, patients received maintenance nivolumab.

Produced via immunoSEQ multiplex PCR; TCRdb's table is partial and in-frame only. Of over 9,500 clones listed, roughly 81% are singletons. From germline, CDR1 is LNHDA and CDR2 SQIVND (reference sequence). The CDR3 loop spans 14 amino acids. With 5 bases removed from V and 7 bases from J, the gap between germline ends came to 15 bases. Treatment reported: randomized to nivolumab then ipilimumab (arm A) or the reverse (arm B). Live CD3+CD8+ CD19− CD56− cells were sorted from PBMCs. The chain has TRBV19 and TRBJ2-1, with D uncertain. This TCR came from a human donor with melanoma. Sample: CD8+ T cells sorted from blood (inferred from file names), taken from a patient given nivolumab and ipilimumab in sequence. The CDR3 DNA follows: TGTGCCAGTAGTTCCAACCTAGGTTGGAATGAGCAGTTCTTC. As protein: CASSSNLGWNEQFF.